This is a list of T cell receptor beta chains from one sample in a study of blood T cells in healthy people across ages. TCRdb re-derived calls from the 5' RACE reads in MiXCR, one entry per CDR3 protein. The data contain about 1 million distinct CDR3 sequences, roughly 45% of them singletons. Specimen: blood. Source of these receptors: a woman aged 60-75 years in good health. Each CDR3 is given with its conserved first and last residue. A D gene is named only where the DNA matches it firmly. Rows may omit the clone size; those that give it use once, few, many or a size class.

>few|TRBD2|TRBJ2-3|TRBV29-1
CSVEGLAGKVDTQYF
TGCAGCGTTGAGGGACTAGCGGGGAAGGTAGATACGCAGTATTTT
>once|TRBD1|TRBJ1-2|TRBV5-1
CASRIGQDLPINSGYTF
TGCGCCAGCAGAATCGGACAGGACCTTCCGATTAACTCTGGCTACACCTTC
>few|-|TRBJ2-3|TRBV9
CASSGFMTDTQYF
TGTGCCAGCAGCGGGTTTATGACAGATACGCAGTATTTT
>many|TRBD2|TRBJ2-7|TRBV12-3/TRBV12-4
CASSLALRGLAGVGYEQYF
TGTGCCAGCAGTTTGGCCCTAAGGGGACTAGCGGGAGTCGGGTACGAGCAGTACTTC
>-|-|TRBJ1-2|TRBV3-1
CASSLPGGGGYTF
TGTGCCAGCAGCCTCCCCGGGGGTGGTGGCTACACCTTC
>once|-|TRBJ2-4|TRBV12-3/TRBV12-4
CTSSFLWPKNIQYF
TGTACCAGCAGTTTCCTCTGGCCCAAAAACATTCAGTACTTC
>-|-|TRBJ2-5|TRBV2
CASAGILTEETQYF
TGTGCCAGCGCAGGTATCCTTACAGAGGAGACCCAGTACTTC
>-|TRBD1|TRBJ1-2|TRBV6-1
CASRIPQGAYGYTF
TGTGCCAGCAGAATACCACAGGGGGCGTATGGCTACACCTTC
>few|-|TRBJ2-1|TRBV12-3/TRBV12-4
CASSPPVGEQFF
TGTGCCAGCAGTCCCCCTGTCGGTGAGCAGTTCTTC
>many|-|TRBJ2-6|TRBV29-1
CSVGVASGANVLTF
TGCAGCGTTGGGGTCGCCTCTGGGGCCAACGTCCTGACTTTC
>-|-|TRBJ2-1|TRBV7-6
CASSPSSNYNEQFF
TGTGCCAGCAGCCCGTCCTCCAATTACAATGAGCAGTTCTTC
>-|-|TRBJ2-7|TRBV3-1
CASAAGASSYNEQYF
TGTGCCAGCGCCGCCGGCGCCTCTTCCTACAATGAGCAGTACTTC
>-|TRBD2|TRBJ2-3|TRBV12-3/TRBV12-4
CASSLGKLAGGHGDTQYF
TGTGCCAGCAGTTTAGGGAAACTAGCGGGAGGGCATGGAGATACGCAGTATTTT
>-|TRBD1|TRBJ1-1|TRBV29-1
CSVEDLGGNFF
TGCAGCGTTGAAGATCTAGGGGGCAATTTCTTT
>few|-|TRBJ1-2|TRBV12-3/TRBV12-4
CASSLGAGRYGYTF
TGTGCCAGCAGCTTAGGTGCCGGACGGTATGGCTACACCTTC
>-|-|TRBJ2-1|TRBV7-2
CASSLQTGGNEQFF
TGTGCCAGCAGCTTACAAACAGGAGGCAATGAGCAGTTCTTC
>-|TRBD2|TRBJ2-3|TRBV7-2
CASSLVLREVTGDTQYF
TGTGCCAGCAGCTTAGTTTTGCGGGAGGTAACAGGAGATACGCAGTATTTT
>-|TRBD1|TRBJ1-5|TRBV12-3/TRBV12-4
CASSRDRVEQPQHF
TGTGCCAGCAGCCGAGACAGGGTGGAACAGCCCCAGCATTTT
>few|TRBD2|TRBJ2-1|TRBV20-1
CSAAAGGAWDEQFF
TGCAGTGCGGCCGCGGGAGGGGCTTGGGATGAGCAGTTCTTC
>few|-|TRBJ2-7|TRBV6-5
CASSYSVGLSSYEQYF
TGTGCCAGCAGTTACTCGGTAGGACTAAGCTCCTACGAGCAGTACTTC
>-|-|TRBJ2-5|TRBV2
CASSEARGTQETQYF
TGTGCCAGCAGTGAAGCACGTGGGACTCAAGAGACCCAGTACTTC
>-|TRBD2|TRBJ2-7|TRBV6-6
CASSYSVLAGVSGEQYF
TGTGCCAGCAGTTACTCAGTACTAGCGGGAGTATCCGGCGAGCAGTACTTC
>-|-|TRBJ2-4|TRBV3-1
CASSQEGFYEQYF
TGTGCCAGCAGCCAAGAGGGCTTCTACGAGCAGTATTTC
>few|-|TRBJ2-4|TRBV2
CASVGQLLAKNIQYF
TGTGCCAGCGTTGGACAGCTACTAGCCAAAAACATTCAGTACTTC
>-|-|TRBJ1-4|TRBV20-1
CSASGVGEKLFF
TGCAGTGCTAGTGGGGTGGGTGAAAAACTGTTTTTT